These 30 T cell receptor beta chains came from one sample sequenced in a study of blood T cell repertoires in COVID-19. Generated by immunoSEQ multiplex PCR, the TCRdb table keeps only in-frame clones and is missing some. This table holds about 200,000 clones, 65% to 80% found once. The sequenced sample consisted of peripheral blood. Receptor source: a man over 45 who had recovered from COVID-19.

As DNA, the CDR3 is TGTGCCAGCACCCCCGGGACAGCTTCAAGCTCCTACAATGAGCAGTTCTTC. This codes for CASTPGTASSSYNEQFF. This rearrangement joins TRBV21-1 to TRBJ2-1; the DNA was not compared with TRBD1, the D call given in the table. TRBV21-1 is tagged as a pseudogene. The CDR3 runs to 17 residues.

A note on this clone: The sample has other DNA sequences that encode this CDR3 too. The rearrangement uses TRBV7-9 and TRBJ2-3, with D hard to call. V was shortened by 2 bases and J by 4 bases, with 4 bases between the two germline ends. Germline V gene data show CDR1 as SEHNR and CDR2 as FQNEAQ (reference sequence). This CDR3 contains 12 residues. CDR3 region: CASSLSADTQYF. The CDR3 nucleotides read TGTGCCAGCAGCTTAAGCGCAGATACGCAGTATTTT.

The V call is TRBV2, the J call TRBJ1-5; 10 positions agree with TRBD1. The J segment lost 12 bases and the V segment lost 4 bases, leaving 6 bases of the junction unmatched. Germline assignment: CDR1 SNHLY and CDR2 FYNNEI. The CDR3 extends over 13 amino acids. CDR3 in amino acids: CASSVSGTGVQHF. DNA of the CDR3: TGTGCCAGCAGTGTCTCCGGGACAGGGGTCCAGCATTTT.

The J gene is TRBJ1-4, the V gene TRBV19; D is uncertain. V lost 3 bases and J lost 0, with 8 bases in between. Germline V lookup: CDR1 LNHDA, CDR2 SQIVND (reference sequence). The CDR3 runs to 15 residues. The CDR3 region is CASSILRATNEKLFF. The CDR3, as DNA: TGTGCCAGTAGTATCTTGCGGGCAACTAATGAAAAACTGTTTTTT.

The chain employs TRBV28 and TRBJ2-3; D might be TRBD2 (6 bases). CDR3 length: 14 residues. Between the trimmed V and J ends, which lost 3 bases and 2 bases, there was a span of 9 bases. Germline V gives CDR1 MDHEN, CDR2 SYDVKM. CDR3 amino acids: CASSLRGLTDTQYF. Written as DNA, the CDR3 is TGTGCCAGCAGTTTGCGGGGTCTCACAGATACGCAGTATTTT.

CDR3 nucleotides: TGTGCCAGCAGCCGGACAGCCCTTGGGGGTGAGCAGTTCTTC. Its translation is CASSRTALGGEQFF. The gene calls are TRBV3-1 (or the pseudogene TRBV3-2) and TRBJ2-1; a possible D gene is TRBD1 (6 bases). In germline, CDR1 is LGHDT, CDR2 YNNKEL (reference sequence). This CDR3 has 14 residues. The V and J ends lost 4 bases and 9 bases respectively, with 16 bases between them.

This clone was observed a single time. V gene TRBV1 combines with J gene TRBJ2-7; no check of the table's D call, TRBD2, against the DNA was made. TRBV1 has pseudogene status. The CDR3 totals 17 residues. For the CDR3, the DNA is TGCACCAGCAGCCAAGGGGGTCCTAGCTCCTGGTTCGACGAGCAGTACTTC. It encodes CTSSQGGPSSWFDEQYF.

This chain links TRBV7-3 with TRBJ2-1, with D unresolved. The germline V and J ends were trimmed by 5 bases and 7 bases, with 12 bases remaining between them. The germline V gene has CDR1 SGHTA and CDR2 FQGTGA. The CDR3 spans 13 residues. The CDR3 DNA sequence: TGTGCCAGCAGCCGCGATAATAGAAATGAGCAGTTCTTC. Translated: CASSRDNRNEQFF.

This clone was counted only a few times. The CDR3: CASSSAGVVTGELFF. The DNA of the CDR3 is TGTGCCAGCAGCTCCGCGGGAGTCGTGACCGGGGAGCTGTTTTTT. The V gene is TRBV7-3, the J gene TRBJ2-2; 7 bases are a match to TRBD2. Germline V gene sequence: CDR1 SGHTA, CDR2 FQGTGA. The CDR3 runs to 15 residues. V was pared by 4 bases and J by 5 bases, with 7 bases of the junction left unmatched.

V is TRBV27 and J is TRBJ1-6, with TRBD1 identical over 7 bases. CDR1 is MNHEY, CDR2 SMNVEV, per germline (reference sequence). Losses at the gene ends were 2 bases for V and 9 bases for J; bases not matched to a gene: 13. This CDR3 spans 17 amino acids. This chain's CDR3 is CASSLNRGFVGFSPLHF. The CDR3 DNA is TGTGCCAGCAGTTTAAACAGGGGTTTCGTTGGGTTTTCACCCCTCCACTTT.

This chain links TRBV7-8 with TRBJ1-3; no clear D. Germline lookup yields CDR1 SGHVS and CDR2 FQNEAQ. The V end was cut by 6 bases, the J end by 4 bases, with 22 bases between. The CDR3 totals 17 residues. CDR3 loop: CASSSRSEVWSGNTIYF. The DNA for the CDR3 is TGTGCCAGCAGTTCACGGTCGGAGGTTTGGTCAGGAAACACCATATATTTT.

This chain uses TRBV14 with TRBJ2-3; 11 nucleotides align to TRBD1. J lost 3 bases, V lost 4 bases, and 9 bases had no gene match. CDR3 size: 17 residues. Germline V gene data show CDR1 as SGHDN and CDR2 as FVKESK. Here the CDR3 reads CASSRTGGASRTDTQYF. CDR3 sequence (DNA): TGTGCCAGCAGCCGGACAGGGGGCGCGAGTCGGACAGATACGCAGTATTTT.

For the CDR3, the DNA is TGTGCCAGCAGCCAAGCCACCGGGATCCTTTACAATGAGCAGTTCTTC. It translates to CASSQATGILYNEQFF. The chain combines TRBV14 with TRBJ2-1, with D possibly being TRBD2 (5 bases). There are 16 residues in the CDR3. Germline-derived CDR1 and CDR2 are SGHDN and FVKESK. Trimming removed 1 base from V and 4 bases from J, with 14 bases in between.

This chain links TRBV7-2 with TRBJ1-2, with TRBD1 identical over 11 bases. The CDR3 extends over 18 amino acids. After removal of 5 bases from V and 4 bases from J, the junction contained 15 bases not matched to a gene. Germline V CDR1 and CDR2: SGHTA, FQGNSA. The CDR3 bases are TGTGCCAGCAGCAGACACGCACTCCGGACAGGGGGCGGCTATGGCTACACCTTC. It encodes CASSRHALRTGGGYGYTF.

This chain links TRBV7-2 with TRBJ1-2; the D gene is possibly TRBD1 (6 bases). Germline CDR1 SGHTA, CDR2 FQGNSA. Trimming took off 0 bases at V and 8 bases at J, with 19 bases between the two ends. This CDR3 contains 16 residues. The CDR3 DNA reads as TGTGCCAGCAGCTTAGCGGCAGGGGCACAGGGTAGAGGCTACACCTTC. Encoded protein: CASSLAAGAQGRGYTF.

This chain connects TRBV12-5 to TRBJ2-1; maybe TRBD2 (6 bases). This CDR3 spans 16 amino acids. Germline CDR1 reads LGHNT; CDR2 reads FRNRAP. V dropped 3 bases and J dropped 3 bases, with 15 bases sitting between them. In DNA form, the CDR3 reads TGTGCTAGTGGTTTTGTCATTAGTAGCGGCTACAATGAGCAGTTCTTC. It yields the protein CASGFVISSGYNEQFF.

The V and J genes are TRBV5-1 and TRBJ2-1, with TRBD2 matching over 11 bases. This CDR3 has 18 residues. Per germline, CDR1 SGHRS and CDR2 YFSETQ. With V trimmed by 3 bases and J by 6 bases, 14 bases remained unmatched. CDR3 sequence: CASSSKRWTSGRANEQFF. Here the CDR3 DNA reads TGCGCCAGCAGCTCCAAGCGATGGACTAGCGGGCGTGCCAATGAGCAGTTCTTC.

The J gene is TRBJ2-1, the V gene TRBV7-6; 9 nucleotides match TRBD2. CDR3 length equals 16 residues. V lost 5 bases and J lost 5; bases outside the gene matches: 10. Germline V gene sequence: CDR1 SGHVS, CDR2 FNYEAQ. CDR3 residues: CASSPTGTSRNNEQFF. The CDR3 DNA sequence: TGTGCCAGCAGCCCAACCGGGACTAGCAGAAACAATGAGCAGTTCTTC.

This chain connects TRBV6-1 to TRBJ2-3, with no clear D. The CDR3 length is 11 residues. Trimming pared 6 bases from V and 2 bases from J, leaving 3 bases between. Germline V CDR1 and CDR2: MNHNS, SASEGT. The CDR3 protein is CASSNTDTQYF. CDR3 DNA: TGTGCCAGCAGCAACACAGATACGCAGTATTTT.

The chain couples TRBV19 to TRBJ2-1; maybe TRBD1 (6 bases). CDR3 size: 14 residues. V was cut by 3 bases and J by 7 bases, with 13 bases left in between. Germline loops: CDR1 LNHDA, CDR2 SQIVND (reference sequence). The CDR3 here is CASSIRTDSNEQFF. Written as DNA, the CDR3 is TGTGCCAGTAGTATCCGGACAGATTCGAATGAGCAGTTCTTC.

This clone was observed many times. The chain recombines TRBV5-1 with TRBJ1-2; D is perhaps TRBD1 (5 bases). CDR3 size: 14 residues. Germline V gene data show CDR1 as SGHRS and CDR2 as YFSETQ. V gave up 0 bases and J gave up 5 bases, with 11 bases separating them. This chain's CDR3 is CASSLGTYGYGYTF. CDR3 bases: TGCGCCAGCAGCTTGGGGACATACGGATATGGCTACACCTTC.

Notes on this clone: The same CDR3 arises from other DNA sequences in this sample as well. The gene calls are TRBV5-4 and TRBJ2-5, with 15 bases fitting TRBD2. The V and J ends lost 3 bases and 4 bases, in that order; junction bases with no gene match: 1. Germline V CDR1 and CDR2: SGHNT, YYREEE (reference sequence). This CDR3 has 15 residues. This CDR3 is CASSSGLAGGETQYF. The CDR3 DNA is TGTGCCAGCAGCTCGGGACTAGCGGGAGGAGAGACCCAGTACTTC. The variable domain in full, completed from reference TRBV5-4 and TRBJ2-5, reads ETGVTQSPTHLIKTRGQQVTLRCSSQSGHNTVSWYQQALGQGPQFIFQYYREEENGRGNFPPRFSGLQFPNYSSELNVNALELDDSALYLCASSSGLAGGETQYFGPGTRLLVL.

The V and J genes are TRBV3-1 (or the pseudogene TRBV3-2) and TRBJ2-5; 9 nucleotides match TRBD1. Germline CDR1 is LGHDT and CDR2 is YNNKEL (reference sequence). This CDR3 region has 15 residues. V shed 4 bases, J shed 4 bases, and the junction held 7 bases outside the gene matches. The CDR3 loop reads CASSRRATGGETQYF. CDR3 DNA sequence: TGTGCCAGCAGCCGCAGGGCGACAGGGGGAGAGACCCAGTACTTC.

The chain is built from TRBV5-1 and TRBJ2-2, with 8 bases aligning to TRBD2. The CDR3 spans 17 residues. V shed 3 bases and J 4 bases; nucleotides not matched to a gene: 11. Germline V gene data show CDR1 as SGHRS and CDR2 as YFSETQ. In DNA, the CDR3 is TGCGCCAGCAGCTCCCAACCGGGACTAGTTTCCACCGGGGAGCTGTTTTTT. Translated: CASSSQPGLVSTGELFF. The full variable domain, with the rest looked up from reference TRBV5-1 and TRBJ2-2, is KAGVTQTPRYLIKTRGQQVTLSCSPISGHRSVSWYQQTPGQGLQFLFEYFSETQRNKGNFPGRFSGRQFSNSRSEMNVSTLELGDSALYLCASSSQPGLVSTGELFFGEGSRLTVL.

The chain uses TRBV9 and TRBJ1-2, with 8 bases lining up with TRBD1. The germline gives CDR1 SGDLS, CDR2 YYNGEE. The CDR3 covers 14 residues. V lost 4 bases, J lost 4 bases, and 6 bases stayed unmatched. In DNA, the CDR3 is TGTGCCAGCAGCATTACAGGGGGTAGCTATGGCTACACCTTC. This encodes CASSITGGSYGYTF.

The chain carries TRBV5-1 and TRBJ2-5; D remains unclear. CDR3 size: 14 residues. Trimming took 2 bases from V and 1 from J, leaving 9 bases between them. CDR1 SGHRS and CDR2 YFSETQ come from the germline V gene. The CDR3 loop reads CASSFLLTQETQYF. Here the CDR3 DNA reads TGCGCCAGCAGCTTTTTGCTAACCCAAGAGACCCAGTACTTC.

This chain connects TRBV19 to TRBJ1-4, with D uncertain. The ends were cut back, 3 bases at V and 14 bases at J, with 13 bases in the middle. The CDR3 contains 12 residues. CDR1 is LNHDA and CDR2 is SQIVND in the germline V gene (reference sequence). The CDR3 region is CASSILQRPLFF. The CDR3 DNA is TGTGCCAGTAGTATCCTACAGAGACCCCTGTTTTTT.

The chain couples TRBV11-3 to TRBJ1-1; possible D gene TRBD1, 5 bases. V was shortened by 5 bases and J by 1 base, with 8 bases between the two germline ends. CDR3 length equals 13 residues. Germline V gene lookup returns CDR1 SGHNT and CDR2 YENEEA. The CDR3 sequence is CASSVQGNTEAFF. The CDR3 DNA reads TGTGCCAGCAGCGTTCAGGGGAACACTGAAGCTTTCTTT.

The J gene is TRBJ2-7, the V gene TRBV5-4; D perhaps matches TRBD2 (6 bases). V lost 2 bases and J lost 5, with 11 bases in between. Per the germline V gene, CDR1 is SGHNT and CDR2 is YYREEE (reference sequence). CDR3 length: 13 residues. Here the CDR3 reads CASSLAGVDEQYF. CDR3 nucleotides: TGTGCCAGCAGCTTAGCGGGTGTCGACGAGCAGTACTTC.

Regarding this clone: Because it lacks the conserved phenylalanine or tryptophan at the end, this CDR3 is likely a read error. It is unclear where the CDR3 begins or ends on the DNA, so no DNA is shown, and the CDR3 is as TCRdb lists it. The genes are TRBV28 and TRBJ1-2; the D call in the table, TRBD1, was not verified against the DNA. Germline V gives CDR1 MDHEN, CDR2 SYDVKM. Ends included, the CDR3 has 12 residues. Here the CDR3 reads CASSTAGQQISS.